This TCR beta chain was recovered during a study of shared clonotypes between healthy human individuals. CD45RO-negative cells were positively selected for CCR7, leaving out terminally differentiated effector memory CD45RA+ cells. V lost 7 bases and J lost 0, with 8 bases in between. CDR1 is SGHRS and CDR2 is YFSETQ in the germline V gene. The CDR3 consists of 12 residues. This table comes from immunoSEQ multiplex PCR, and its TCRdb copy is limited to in-frame clones, with some not included. The table lists approximately 1.9 million clones, about 93% of them singletons. The TCR originated in a man aged 18 to 29 in good health. Some clones in this sample may be carry-over from other donors' samples. Sequencing was done on a sample of naive CD8+ T cells from PBMCs. J is TRBJ2-7 and V is TRBV5-1, with unresolved D. CDR3 DNA: TGCGCCAGCCAGGAAGACTCCTACGAGCAGTACTTC. Its translation: CASQEDSYEQYF.